The 22 T cell receptor beta chains below all came from one sample that was sequenced in a study of blood T cell repertoires in COVID-19. TCRdb's table, derived via immunoSEQ multiplex PCR, lists solely in-frame clones and lacks some. The sample lists hundreds of thousands of clones, 80% to 90% occurring once. The sample consisted of peripheral blood. Every receptor here comes from a woman aged 30 to 39 with active or convalescent COVID-19.

V gene TRBV6-5 combines with J gene TRBJ1-3, with D perhaps matching TRBD1 (6 bases). CDR3 size: 15 residues. V lost 6 bases and J lost 4, with 16 bases in between. Germline V gene lookup returns CDR1 MNHEY and CDR2 SVGAGI. The CDR3 protein is CASRQAGAGGNTIYF. The CDR3 region has the DNA TGTGCCAGCAGACAAGCGGGGGCTGGAGGAAACACCATATATTTT.

The sample holds one count of this clone. The V and J genes are TRBV15 and TRBJ2-1, with 9 positions matching TRBD2. V was clipped by 1 base and J by 4 bases; unmatched bases: 2. Germline V CDR1 and CDR2: LNHNV, YYDKDF (reference sequence). The CDR3 has 15 residues. CDR3 in amino acids: CATSRASGNYNEQFF. The CDR3 region has the DNA TGTGCCACCAGCAGAGCTAGCGGGAATTACAATGAGCAGTTCTTC.

This chain links TRBV5-4 with TRBJ1-1, with D hard to call. The CDR3 spans 16 residues. With 1 base removed from V and 1 base from J, the gap between germline ends came to 14 bases. Germline V gives CDR1 SGHNT, CDR2 YYREEE (reference sequence). This chain's CDR3 is CASSLTQFIPNTEAFF. CDR3 DNA: TGTGCCAGCAGCTTGACACAGTTTATACCGAACACTGAAGCTTTCTTT.

The V gene is TRBV6-5, the J gene TRBJ1-1; D uncertain. Germline V gene lookup returns CDR1 MNHEY and CDR2 SVGAGI. There are 14 residues in the CDR3. V was pared by 7 bases and J by 6 bases, with 18 bases between. CDR3 nucleotide sequence: TGTGCCAGCACCGAAATCCTTTCCCAGTCTGAAGCTTTCTTT. This translates into CASTEILSQSEAFF.

In the case of this clone: This specimen includes other DNA sequences encoding the same CDR3. J is TRBJ1-1 and V is TRBV29-1; no firm D call. Germline-derived CDR1 and CDR2 are SQVTM and ANQGSEA. The CDR3 length is 11 residues. Trimming shortened V by 5 bases and J by 1 base, and 5 bases separated the two germline ends. CDR3 loop: CSVRGNTEAFF. CDR3 DNA: TGCAGCGTTCGCGGGAACACTGAAGCTTTCTTT.

The V call is TRBV10-2, the J call TRBJ1-2; TRBD1 aligns across 7 bases. With 2 bases clipped from V and 0 bases from J, the junction kept 3 bases outside the gene matches. CDR3 size: 15 residues. Germline V lookup: CDR1 WSHSY, CDR2 SAAADI. The CDR3 DNA reads as TGCGCCAGCAGTGAGAGGACAGGTTCTAACTATGGCTACACCTTC. This codes for CASSERTGSNYGYTF.

This clone was recorded only once. The chain joins TRBV5-1 to TRBJ1-3; 10 positions match TRBD1. CDR3 length: 14 residues. V dropped 4 bases and J dropped 8; count of bases not matched to a gene: 6. Germline values: CDR1 SGHRS, CDR2 YFSETQ. The CDR3 is CASSLTGGEDTIYF. CDR3 coding DNA: TGCGCCAGCAGCCTGACAGGGGGCGAGGACACCATATATTTT.

This sequence joins TRBV14 and TRBJ2-1; 9 positions match TRBD1. CDR1 and CDR2 (germline): SGHDN, FVKESK. The junction had 10 bases not matched to a gene; V was cut back by 2 bases and J by 8 bases. This CDR3 comprises 16 residues. As DNA, the CDR3 is TGTGCCAGCAGCCAACAATTGTGGGACAGGGAACATGAGCAGTTCTTC. Its protein is CASSQQLWDREHEQFF.

The chain recombines TRBV5-8 with TRBJ2-1, with a tentative D call TRBD2 (5 bases). Germline CDR1 reads SGHTS; CDR2 reads YDEGEE. The CDR3 consists of 13 residues. Between the trimmed V and J ends, which lost 4 bases and 10 bases, there was a span of 15 bases. DNA of the CDR3: TGTGCCAGCAGCGCGGACTCATCGCGGGAGCAGTTCTTC. Encoded protein: CASSADSSREQFF.

J is TRBJ1-4 and V is TRBV2; 8 bases map to TRBD1. Germline CDR1 is SNHLY and CDR2 is FYNNEI. This CDR3 has 15 residues. Trimming removed 3 bases from V and 9 bases from J; junction bases left unmatched: 9. CDR3 DNA sequence: TGTGCCAGCAGTGATCTATGGACAGGGTCTCAAAAACTGTTTTTT. Its protein product is CASSDLWTGSQKLFF.

This clone showed up just once. The rearrangement joins TRBV2 to TRBJ1-4, with D possibly matching TRBD1 (5 bases). The CDR3 covers 14 residues. V shed 7 bases and J shed 0 bases, with 9 bases lying between them. Germline CDR1 is SNHLY and CDR2 is FYNNEI. The DNA of the CDR3 is TGTGCCAGCAATCAGGGATCAACTAATGAAAAACTGTTTTTT. It specifies CASNQGSTNEKLFF. Using reference TRBV2 and TRBJ1-4 for the parts outside the CDR3, the full variable domain is EPEVTQTPSHQVTQMGQEVILRCVPISNHLYFYWYRQILGQKVEFLVSFYNNEISEKSEIFDDQFSVERPDGSNFTLKIRSTKLEDSAMYFCASNQGSTNEKLFFGSGTQLSVL.

This rearrangement joins TRBV6-5 to TRBJ2-1, with TRBD1 matching 10 bases. CDR1 MNHEY and CDR2 SVGAGI come from the germline V gene. J was trimmed by 6 bases and V by 2 bases; bases with no gene match: 4. There are 15 residues in the CDR3. As DNA, the CDR3 is TGTGCCAGCAGTTACCGGGACAGGGGAGGCAATGAGCAGTTCTTC. Amino acid sequence: CASSYRDRGGNEQFF.

The chain employs TRBV18 and TRBJ2-5; D remains unclear. Trimming cost V 3 bases and J 3 bases, with 5 bases left between them. CDR1 is KGHSH, CDR2 LQKENI, per germline. The CDR3 consists of 12 residues. The CDR3 sequence: CASSPSEETQYF. The CDR3 nucleotides read TGTGCCAGCTCACCTAGTGAAGAGACCCAGTACTTC.

The CDR3 DNA reads as TGTGCCAGTAGTATTGGAGGGACGTCGGGAAACACCATATATTTT. It translates to CASSIGGTSGNTIYF. V is TRBV19 and J is TRBJ1-3; tentative D call: TRBD1 (5 bases). Trimming removed 3 bases from V and 4 bases from J, with 13 bases in between. The CDR3 has 15 residues. From germline, CDR1 is LNHDA and CDR2 SQIVND (reference sequence).

This clone was observed a single time. V usage is TRBV18 and J usage is TRBJ2-5, with no clear D. CDR1 and CDR2 from the germline V gene are KGHSH and LQKENI. V was shortened by 0 bases and J by 5 bases, with 7 bases between the two germline ends. There are 13 residues in the CDR3. The CDR3 DNA follows: TGTGCCAGCTCACCACCGGAGCAGGAGACCCAGTACTTC. Translation: CASSPPEQETQYF. Filled out from reference TRBV18 and TRBJ2-5, the complete variable domain reads NAGVMQNPRHLVRRRGQEARLRCSPMKGHSHVYWYRQLPEEGLKFMVYLQKENIIDESGMPKERFSAEFPKEGPSILRIQQVVRGDSAAYFCASSPPEQETQYFGPGTRLLVL.

The rearrangement joins TRBV4-1 to TRBJ1-1; a weak D match, TRBD1 (5 bases). There are 12 residues in the CDR3. Germline loops: CDR1 MGHRA, CDR2 YSYEKL. V lost 5 bases and J lost 4, with 8 bases in between. The CDR3 spells CASSAGLTEAFF. As DNA, the CDR3 is TGCGCCAGCAGCGCGGGGCTCACTGAAGCTTTCTTT.

The rearrangement uses TRBV11-3 and TRBJ2-7; weak D call: TRBD1 (5 bases). Trimming took 3 bases from V and 5 from J, leaving 8 bases between them. Germline CDR1 reads SGHNT; CDR2 reads YENEEA. This CDR3 comprises 12 residues. The CDR3 loop reads CASSFRGNEQYF. CDR3 DNA: TGTGCCAGCAGCTTTAGGGGAAACGAGCAGTACTTC.

This clone appeared a few times. J is TRBJ1-1 and V is TRBV3-1 (or the pseudogene TRBV3-2); D not certain. The V gene's germline CDR1 is LGHDT and CDR2 YNNKEL (reference sequence). The CDR3 covers 13 residues. Trimming stripped 4 bases from V and 4 bases from J, with 10 bases between. CDR3 sequence reads: CASSPAGGTEAFF. Here the CDR3 DNA reads TGTGCCAGCAGCCCAGCGGGCGGCACTGAAGCTTTCTTT.

CDR3 bases: TGTGCCAGCAGTTATAAACTAGCGGAGGTCCTTCCCGGGGAGCTGTTTTTT. It translates to CASSYKLAEVLPGELFF. J is TRBJ2-2 and V is TRBV6-2 or TRBV6-3; 8 bases align to TRBD2. The CDR3 runs to 17 residues. Germline lookup yields CDR1 MNHEY and CDR2 SVGEGT. V lost 3 bases and J lost 6; bases outside the gene matches: 12.

The V call is TRBV13, the J call TRBJ2-5, with 11 nucleotides matching TRBD2. Trimming took 5 bases from V and 2 from J; bases not matched to a gene: 4. This CDR3 has 15 residues. Germline V gene lookup returns CDR1 PRHDT and CDR2 FYEKMQ (reference sequence). The CDR3 reads CASSVRTSGQETQYF. In DNA, the CDR3 is TGTGCCAGCAGCGTTCGGACTAGCGGGCAAGAGACCCAGTACTTC.

The V gene is TRBV19, the J gene TRBJ1-1, with D possibly matching TRBD1 (6 bases). The CDR3 extends over 16 amino acids. The V end lost 4 bases, the J end lost 5 bases, and 20 bases lay between the germline ends. Germline values: CDR1 LNHDA, CDR2 SQIVND (reference sequence). The CDR3 spells CASSTFGEGENTEAFF. In DNA form, the CDR3 reads TGTGCCAGTAGTACGTTCGGAGAGGGGGAAAATACTGAAGCTTTCTTT.

This chain links TRBV19 with TRBJ2-5; 12 bases match TRBD2. The V gene end was trimmed by 5 bases and the J gene end by 3 bases; junction bases not matched to a gene: 10. The CDR3 spans 17 residues. CDR1 and CDR2 (germline): LNHDA, SQIVND (reference sequence). The CDR3 is CASSAILAGGRKETQYF. The CDR3 DNA reads TGTGCCAGTAGTGCGATACTAGCGGGAGGACGTAAAGAGACCCAGTACTTC.